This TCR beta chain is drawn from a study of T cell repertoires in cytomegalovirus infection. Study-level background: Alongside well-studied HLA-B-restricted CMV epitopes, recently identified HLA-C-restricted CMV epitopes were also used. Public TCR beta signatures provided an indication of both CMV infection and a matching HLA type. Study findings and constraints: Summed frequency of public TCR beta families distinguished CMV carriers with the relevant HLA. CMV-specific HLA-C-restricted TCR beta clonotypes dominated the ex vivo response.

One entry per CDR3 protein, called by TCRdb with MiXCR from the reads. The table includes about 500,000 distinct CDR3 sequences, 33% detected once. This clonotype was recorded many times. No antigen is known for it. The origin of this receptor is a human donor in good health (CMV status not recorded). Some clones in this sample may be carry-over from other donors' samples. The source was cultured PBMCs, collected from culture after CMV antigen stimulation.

CDR3 sequence (DNA): TGTGCCAGCCTCAACCCGACTAGCGGGAATGAGCAGTTCTTC. As protein: CASLNPTSGNEQFF. The J gene is TRBJ2-1, the V gene TRBV7-6, with 10 bases identical to TRBD2. The CDR3 runs 14 residues. Germline values: CDR1 SGHVS, CDR2 FNYEAQ. With 8 bases clipped from V and 7 bases from J, the junction kept 8 bases outside the gene matches.